The 13 T cell receptor beta chains below come from one sample, sequenced in a study of early T cells in non-severe SARS-CoV-2 infection (dated by TCRdb to 2020 to 2023). The method was 5' RACE. The sample was run on a NextSeq 500. The public reads were run again by TCRdb, first through fastp at Q25 and then through MiXCR, and only productive beta chains were kept. For every CDR3 protein sequence, its rows merge into one entry that carries the most common genes and DNA. Recorded for this sample are about 53,000 distinct CDR3 sequences; 9.5% to 15% of them occurred a single time. Of the sample, about 2.4% is held by the ten largest clones. The sequencing here drew on whole blood, taken at baseline. These TCRs come from an adult who was a healthcare worker with PCR-confirmed SARS-CoV-2 infection or an uninfected control (not recorded which).

This clonotype was seen at least ten times. The rearrangement joins TRBV15 to TRBJ2-5; D remains ambiguous. V was shortened by 3 bases and J by 2 bases, with 7 bases between the two germline ends. The CDR3 has 13 amino acids. The germline V gene has CDR1 LNHNV and CDR2 YYDKDF (reference sequence). The CDR3 loop reads CATSSLGQETQYF. Written as DNA, the CDR3 is TGTGCCACCAGCAGTTTAGGACAAGAGACCCAGTACTTC.

The rearrangement links TRBV4-3 to TRBJ2-7; unclear D gene. The CDR3 extends over 15 amino acids. Germline CDR1 is LGHNA and CDR2 is YSLEER. V was pared by 3 bases and J by 0 bases, with 12 bases between. The CDR3 DNA reads TGCGCCAGCAGCCATGGTCAGGAAGGCTCCTACGAGCAGTACTTC. As protein: CASSHGQEGSYEQYF.

V is TRBV6-6 and J is TRBJ1-1, with TRBD1 matching over 7 bases. The CDR3 is 14 amino acids. V was clipped by 5 bases and J by 4 bases; unmatched bases: 7. The germline V gene has CDR1 MNHNY and CDR2 SVGAGI (reference sequence). The CDR3 bases are TGTGCCAGCAGTATTACAGGGGAGGCCACTGAAGCTTTCTTT. Protein: CASSITGEATEAFF.

The chain employs TRBV27 and TRBJ2-7; 11 bases are shared with TRBD2. CDR1 is MNHEY, CDR2 SMNVEV, per germline (reference sequence). CDR3 length equals 13 residues. V was pared by 10 bases and J by 0 bases, with 2 bases of the junction left unmatched. CDR3 amino acids: CATGLAASYEQYF. CDR3 in DNA: TGTGCCACGGGACTAGCGGCCTCCTACGAGCAGTACTTC.

By its share, this clonotype is medium-sized. The V call is TRBV7-7, the J call TRBJ2-2, with 7 bases aligning to TRBD2. After removal of 5 bases from V and 5 bases from J, the junction contained 11 bases not matched to a gene. Germline assignment: CDR1 SSHAT and CDR2 FNYEAQ (reference sequence). The CDR3 contains 16 residues. The CDR3 here is CASSPGEGLRTGELFF. Written as DNA, the CDR3 is TGTGCCAGCAGCCCTGGGGAGGGACTTCGGACCGGGGAGCTGTTTTTT.

This clonotype has a count of ten or more. V is TRBV7-9 and J is TRBJ2-1; D may correspond to TRBD1 or TRBD2 (5 bases each). The CDR3 length is 14 residues. V lost 2 bases and J 6 bases, leaving 11 bases between the germline ends. Germline loops: CDR1 SEHNR, CDR2 FQNEAQ (reference sequence). The CDR3 sequence is CASSLRPGTNEQFF. The CDR3, as DNA: TGTGCCAGCAGCTTACGGCCAGGGACCAATGAGCAGTTCTTC.

The chain employs TRBV20-1 and TRBJ2-3, with D perhaps TRBD1 (8 bases). The CDR3 is made up of 16 amino acids. Germline assignment: CDR1 DFQATT and CDR2 SNEGSKA (reference sequence). V was shortened by 0 bases and J by 5 bases, with 18 bases between the two germline ends. The CDR3, as DNA: TGCAGTGCTAGAGATTGGAGACAGGGGAGGGTAGATACGCAGTATTTT. Translation: CSARDWRQGRVDTQYF.

This clonotype was seen ten or more times. The chain has TRBV6-4 and TRBJ1-1, with TRBD1 as a possible D gene (6 bases). With 4 bases removed from V and 2 bases from J, the gap between germline ends came to 8 bases. The CDR3 is 13 residues long. Germline V gives CDR1 MRHNA, CDR2 SNTAGT. CDR3 nucleotide sequence: TGTGCCAGCAGTGTGGACAGAAACACTGAAGCTTTCTTT. It specifies CASSVDRNTEAFF.

The chain is built from TRBV7-2 and TRBJ2-2; D may be TRBD2 (6 bases). Germline V CDR1 and CDR2: SGHTA, FQGNSA. The V and J ends lost 9 bases and 1 base respectively, with 15 bases between them. CDR3 length equals 15 residues. CDR3 sequence (DNA): TGTGCCAGTCTACGGGAGTTCGGGAACACCGGGGAGCTGTTTTTT. Protein product: CASLREFGNTGELFF.

The rearrangement uses TRBV5-1 and TRBJ2-3; TRBD1 might be the D (5 bases). Germline CDR1 reads SGHRS; CDR2 reads YFSETQ. The CDR3 contains 14 residues. Deletions cut 2 bases from V and 6 bases from J, with 13 bases between. Here the CDR3 DNA reads TGCGCCAGCAGCTTCCAGACAGCGATTGATACGCAGTATTTT. It translates to CASSFQTAIDTQYF.

In this sample, this clonotype turned up a few times. The V and J genes are TRBV12-3 or TRBV12-4 and TRBJ2-7; 7 nucleotides align to TRBD1. CDR3 length equals 15 residues. J lost 1 base, V lost 3 bases, and 6 bases had no gene match. The CDR3 loop is CASSLIGTVSYEQYF. The CDR3 coding sequence is TGTGCCAGCAGTTTGATCGGGACAGTTTCCTACGAGCAGTACTTC.

V is TRBV6-5 and J is TRBJ1-4; D perhaps matches TRBD1 (5 bases). V lost 6 bases and J lost 17, with 28 bases in between. CDR1 is MNHEY and CDR2 is SVGAGI in the germline V gene. The CDR3 is 15 amino acids. The CDR3 region has the DNA TGTGCCAGCAGGCCTGGCCAAAGACAGCCAGGCCACCTATTTTTT. Its protein is CASRPGQRQPGHLFF.

This clonotype has at least ten counts. The rearrangement links TRBV12-3 or TRBV12-4 to TRBJ1-1; no definite D call. CDR3 length: 13 residues. Between the trimmed V and J ends, which lost 1 base and 4 bases, there was a span of 7 bases. As DNA, the CDR3 is TGTGCCAGCAGTTTAGGGGCTGGCACTGAAGCTTTCTTT. Amino acid sequence: CASSLGAGTEAFF.